Listed here is a single T cell receptor (beta chain). Germline CDR1 reads SNHLY; CDR2 reads FYNNEI. The CDR3 runs 16 residues. V trimming: 4 bases; J trimming: 6 bases; junction bases outside the gene matches: 11. This specimen comes from a study of blood T cell repertoires in COVID-19. Per the authors' pipeline: For nucleated cells, counts were estimated from reference gene primer amplification. Assay used: immunoSEQ multiplex PCR; TCRdb lists only in-frame clones, some missing. V and J calls and clone size are those listed in that table; D and trimming were worked out from the DNA. The table has around 300,000 clones, approximately 86% seen once.

Sequencing input: peripheral blood. This TCR was recovered from an older woman with COVID-19, enrolled during active disease. V gene TRBV2 combines with J gene TRBJ1-3, with TRBD1 matching over 8 bases. CDR3 loop: CASSALTGAGANTIYF. The CDR3 DNA sequence: TGTGCCAGCAGTGCTCTGACAGGGGCTGGAGCAAACACCATATATTTT.